These 21 T cell receptor beta chains were sequenced from one sample in a study of CXCR3-negative and CXCR3-positive naive CD8 T cells. Researchers prepared the TRB cDNA libraries using 5' RACE with UMI labels. TCRdb reanalyzed the 5' RACE reads, giving one entry per CDR3 protein sequence and no DNA. The sample data list roughly 48,000 distinct CDR3 sequences. The specimen sequenced was memory CD8+ T cells from blood. Receptors were obtained from a human donor in good health. Some clones in this sample may be carry-over from other donors' samples.

The genes are TRBV13 and TRBJ2-3; TCRdb outputs TRBD1, but without DNA this stays unchecked. This CDR3 has 16 amino acids. The germline CDR1 and CDR2 sequences are PRHDT and FYEKMQ (reference sequence). CDR3 protein: CASSRQGHSSTDTQYF.

The chain has TRBV19 and TRBJ2-1; lacking DNA, the TRBD2 call made by TCRdb goes unchecked. This CDR3 has 15 residues. The germline CDR1 and CDR2 sequences are LNHDA and SQIVND (reference sequence). CDR3 amino acids: CASNEAGGAYNEQFF.

The J gene is TRBJ2-7, the V gene TRBV7-8; the TRBD2 assignment by TCRdb is unverifiable without DNA. CDR1 and CDR2 (germline): SGHVS, FQNEAQ. The length of the CDR3 is 12 residues. The CDR3 spells CAASGRVGEQYF.

This chain uses TRBV6-1 with TRBJ2-3. There are 14 residues in the CDR3. Germline CDR1 MNHNS, CDR2 SASEGT. CDR3 sequence reads: CASSERASTDTQYF.

The rearrangement links TRBV7-8 to TRBJ2-3; the D call of TRBD2 rests on TCRdb alone, since no DNA is present to check it. There are 16 residues in the CDR3. In germline, CDR1 is SGHVS, CDR2 FQNEAQ. The CDR3 sequence is CASSLAPSGVADTQYF.

This chain joins TRBV18 and TRBJ2-7; TCRdb selects TRBD1, and the lack of DNA leaves this call unchecked. Germline V gene sequence: CDR1 KGHSH, CDR2 LQKENI. The CDR3 covers 14 residues. The CDR3 here is CASSPDRGPHEQYF.

This chain joins TRBV6-2 or TRBV6-3 and TRBJ2-3; no DNA is available, so the TRBD1 call from TCRdb remains unchecked. The germline CDR1 and CDR2 sequences are MNHEY and SVGEGT. CDR3 length: 16 residues. CDR3 sequence: CASSPWRGGSTDTQYF.

This chain links TRBV7-2 with TRBJ2-7; as DNA is missing, the TRBD1 call by TCRdb cannot be tested. CDR1 is SGHTA and CDR2 is FQGNSA in the germline V gene. The CDR3 spans 16 residues. CDR3 in amino acids: CASSPPEGTPRYEQYF.

The V call is TRBV18, the J call TRBJ1-1; TCRdb's D call of TRBD1 is untestable without DNA. The CDR3 has 13 amino acids. Per germline, CDR1 KGHSH and CDR2 LQKENI. The CDR3 sequence: CASSPGHLNEAFF.

The chain carries TRBV28 and TRBJ1-4; TCRdb's D call, TRBD1, is unchecked because there is no DNA. Germline V gene lookup returns CDR1 MDHEN and CDR2 SYDVKM. The CDR3 length is 15 residues. The CDR3 protein is CASSDRDSANEKLFF. The variable domain in full, completed from reference TRBV28 and TRBJ1-4, reads DVKVTQSSRYLVKRTGEKVFLECVQDMDHENMFWYRQDPGLGLRLIYFSYDVKMKEKGDIPEGYSVSREKKERFSLILESASTNQTSMYLCASSDRDSANEKLFFGSGTQLSVL.

The chain carries TRBV28 and TRBJ2-5; TCRdb picks TRBD2, but there is no DNA to check that call. Per the germline V gene, CDR1 is MDHEN and CDR2 is SYDVKM. This CDR3 spans 16 amino acids. The CDR3 sequence is CASSSASAGDRETQYF. Looking up the rest from reference TRBV28 and TRBJ2-5 gives the full variable domain: DVKVTQSSRYLVKRTGEKVFLECVQDMDHENMFWYRQDPGLGLRLIYFSYDVKMKEKGDIPEGYSVSREKKERFSLILESASTNQTSMYLCASSSASAGDRETQYFGPGTRLLVL.

This chain links TRBV11-1 with TRBJ2-1. Germline V gene data show CDR1 as SGHAT and CDR2 as FQDESV (reference sequence). The CDR3 covers 13 residues. The CDR3 loop reads CASSFENSNEQFF.

V usage is TRBV6-6 and J usage is TRBJ1-1. CDR1 MNHNY and CDR2 SVGAGI come from the germline V gene (reference sequence). This CDR3 has 17 amino acids. The CDR3 here is CASSFPLRGRGKTEAFF.

V is TRBV20-1 and J is TRBJ2-3; TCRdb returns TRBD2, unconfirmable since there is no DNA. Germline V gene lookup returns CDR1 DFQATT and CDR2 SNEGSKA (reference sequence). This CDR3 region has 14 residues. This CDR3 reads CSASNSGDTDTQYF.

The chain employs TRBV4-3 and TRBJ1-1. The germline CDR1 and CDR2 sequences are LGHNA and YSLEER. This CDR3 is 15 amino acids long. CDR3: CASSQELGGSTEAFF.

The chain combines TRBV20-1 with TRBJ2-7. Germline CDR1 reads DFQATT; CDR2 reads SNEGSKA (reference sequence). The CDR3 runs 13 residues. Here the CDR3 reads CSARGLSSYEQYF.

J is TRBJ1-2 and V is TRBV7-8. Germline V gene data show CDR1 as SGHVS and CDR2 as FQNEAQ. The CDR3 runs to 14 residues. CDR3 residues: CASSLIPQDYGYTF.

V is TRBV7-2 and J is TRBJ2-7; TCRdb designates TRBD2, a call that cannot be tested without DNA. Germline CDR1 and CDR2: SGHTA and FQGNSA. The CDR3 extends over 18 amino acids. CDR3 region: CASSLDGGLAELGYEQYF.

The rearrangement joins TRBV2 to TRBJ1-5; TCRdb lists TRBD1, though no DNA is available to test this call. CDR1 is SNHLY and CDR2 is FYNNEI in the germline V gene. The CDR3 runs to 16 residues. The CDR3 loop is CASRRDRGFSNQPQHF.

The V and J genes are TRBV7-8 and TRBJ2-3; the D gene TCRdb calls, TRBD2, cannot be checked with no DNA. In germline, CDR1 is SGHVS, CDR2 FQNEAQ. The CDR3 is 15 residues long. CDR3 in amino acids: CASSLVGGSTDTQYF.

This chain uses TRBV12-3 or TRBV12-4 with TRBJ2-7; TCRdb outputs TRBD2, but without DNA this stays unchecked. The CDR3 is 13 residues long. This CDR3 reads CASSPSSPYEQYF.